Listed below are T cell receptor beta chains from one sample, sequenced in a study of graft-versus-host responses after intestinal transplantation. Profiling relied on immunoSEQ multiplex PCR, and the TCRdb table lists in-frame clones only, not all of them. The table shows around 10,000 clones, with about 91% occurring only once. The source was PBMCs, collected nearly 70 days after transplant. These receptors all stem from a human patient who received an intestinal transplant, so some T cells may come from the graft donor. Both conserved end residues are trimmed from each CDR3.

J gene | V gene | CDR3 protein
TRBJ1-1 | TRBV28 | ASGLQGTKNTEAF
TRBJ2-1 | TRBV27 | ASSVGSGTGGFEQF
TRBJ2-5 | TRBV27 | ASSPGTEGQY
TRBJ2-7 | TRBV5-1 | ASSYRVAGGTPPGEQY
TRBJ1-5 | TRBV30 | AWSEGTGRYQPQH
TRBJ1-1 | TRBV4-3 | ASSQGQGRSEAF
TRBJ1-6 | TRBV4-2 | ASSQDPGSNSPLH
TRBJ1-1 | TRBV9 | ASTPTGTVYI
TRBJ1-5 | TRBV30 | AWSLTGREQPQH
TRBJ2-7 | TRBV30 | AWSGTGGSYEQY
TRBJ2-1 | TRBV28 | ASSILPGQAYNEQF
TRBJ2-6 | TRBV1 | TSRLSCLCTSRANVLT
TRBJ2-3 | TRBV13 | ASSLGRAADTQY
TRBJ2-7 | TRBV6-6 | ASSREYEQY
TRBJ1-5 | TRBV2 | ASSEMGSQPQH
TRBJ2-1 | TRBV9 | ASSVARGVSYNEQF
TRBJ2-7 | TRBV5-6 | ASSRSGTDDEQY
TRBJ2-2 | TRBV5-4 | ASSLDIGELF
TRBJ1-1 | TRBV7-9 | ASSLGEGVAF
TRBJ1-1 | TRBV28 | ASSLNIIGRLNTEAF
TRBJ2-7 | TRBV27 | ASSLWPGQVYEQY
TRBJ1-4 | TRBV4-1 | ASSQEARVGGDGEVKLF
TRBJ2-7 | TRBV4-1 | ASSRRQGSAYEQY
TRBJ1-4 | TRBV28 | ASRLLSGSTNEKLF
TRBJ1-4 | TRBV6-1 | ASSAGTGVEKLF
TRBJ2-3 | TRBV27 | ASSFSSDTQY
TRBJ2-1 | TRBV5-1 | ASSLGGGNVQF
TRBJ2-5 | TRBV5-5 | ASSSRGGETQY
TRBJ1-2 | TRBV10-3 | AISRDRAFGYT
TRBJ1-1 | TRBV7-9 | ASIASSIGGENTEAF
TRBJ1-1 | TRBV6-1 | ASSRTVGNTEAF
TRBJ2-3 | TRBV6-4 | ASSEGLATDTQY
TRBJ2-7 | TRBV10-3 | AISESGKAYEQY
TRBJ1-6 | TRBV2 | ASSEAGASGLSPLH
TRBJ1-1 | TRBV4-1 | ASSPRQNTEAF
TRBJ2-3 | TRBV5-1 | ASSPLRPDTDTQY
TRBJ2-5 | TRBV10-1 | ASTSEVQGETQY
TRBJ1-1 | TRBV6-1 | ASSDRGEVTEAF
TRBJ2-1 | TRBV6-9 | ASSIAVHNEQF
TRBJ2-5 | TRBV5-5 | ASSLYGNYQETQY
TRBJ2-1 | TRBV5-4 | ASSVPGLAGGREQF
TRBJ2-1 | TRBV11-2 | ASQDTYNEQF
TRBJ1-1 | TRBV28 | ASSLGWRTEAF
TRBJ2-1 | TRBV7-3 | ASSLTGLLSSYNEQF
TRBJ2-1 | TRBV9 | ASSPGRGSSYNEQF
TRBJ2-3 | TRBV21-1 | ASSPNERDGGTDTQY
TRBJ2-1 | TRBV2 | ASSDRLPPYNEQF